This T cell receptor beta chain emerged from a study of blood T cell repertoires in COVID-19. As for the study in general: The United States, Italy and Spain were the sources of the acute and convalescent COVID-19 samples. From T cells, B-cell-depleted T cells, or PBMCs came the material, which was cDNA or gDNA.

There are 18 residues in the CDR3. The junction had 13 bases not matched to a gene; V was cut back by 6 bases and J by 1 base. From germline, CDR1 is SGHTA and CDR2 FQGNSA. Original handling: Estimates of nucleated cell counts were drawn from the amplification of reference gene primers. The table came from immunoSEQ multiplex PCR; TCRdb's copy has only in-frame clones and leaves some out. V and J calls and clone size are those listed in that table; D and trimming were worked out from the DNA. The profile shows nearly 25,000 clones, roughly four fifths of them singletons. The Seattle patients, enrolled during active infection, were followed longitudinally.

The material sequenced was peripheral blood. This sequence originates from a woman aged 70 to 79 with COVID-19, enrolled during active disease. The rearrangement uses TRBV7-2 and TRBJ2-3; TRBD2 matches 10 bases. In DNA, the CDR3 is TGTGCCAGCAGGCCCCGGGGAGCGGGGGGGCCGGGCACAGATACGCAGTATTTT. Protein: CASRPRGAGGPGTDTQYF.